The source of this T cell receptor beta chain is a study of shared clonotypes between healthy human individuals. Whole-study findings and limits: Naive subsets generally exceeded memory subsets in estimated richness. The low donor count limited represented genetic and exposure-history diversity.

The method was immunoSEQ multiplex PCR; TCRdb's version includes in-frame clones alone and lacks a portion of them. The data contain about 2.4 million clones, just over 90% of them singletons. About this clone itself: The antigen remains undetermined.

Germline V gene data show CDR1 as MGHRA and CDR2 as YSYEKL. The V segment lost 0 bases and the J segment 4 bases; nucleotides outside the gene matches: 1. The CDR3 consists of 16 residues. Source material: naive CD4+ T cells sorted from blood. Subset denoted: CD45RA+ positively selected. This chain uses TRBV4-1 with TRBJ2-1; TRBD2 aligns across 12 bases. The clonotype comes from a man aged 18 to 35 in good health. This chain's CDR3 is CASSQETSGGYNEQFF. As DNA, the CDR3 is TGCGCCAGCAGCCAAGAGACTAGCGGGGGATACAATGAGCAGTTCTTC.